This is a list of T cell receptor beta chains from one sample in a study of blood T cell repertoires in COVID-19. TCRdb's table, derived via immunoSEQ multiplex PCR, lists solely in-frame clones and lacks some. Counted here are 140,000 to 150,000 clones, about 90% occurring once; the ten biggest clones make up approximately 40%. Sequencing was done on a sample of peripheral blood. These receptors originate from a man over 45 who had recovered from COVID-19. Both conserved end residues are trimmed from each CDR3. Fields, in order: D gene, clone size, V gene, CDR3 protein. D genes are given only for firm matches. Where a row states a size, it is once, few, many or the class of an expanded clone; other rows omit it.

NA NA TRBV5-6 ASSLLTDMNTEAF
NA once TRBV7-2 ASSLEYSGANVLT
NA few TRBV7-2 ASSLAPQGTETQY
TRBD1 many TRBV2 ASIQNRQGDQPQH
NA few TRBV7-2 ASSLIGAGLNSPLH
TRBD1 once TRBV5-4 ASSPPDRVNEQF
TRBD1 NA TRBV5-1 ASSRTGGANTEAF
TRBD1 NA TRBV5-6 ASSLTGNSNQPQH
TRBD2 NA TRBV19 ASSTGLASNEQF
TRBD2 NA TRBV9 ASSVAGLGTSGGRTDTQY
TRBD2 NA TRBV4-2 ASSRERTAGGLGEQF
NA once TRBV4-3 ASSQERGAPHTDTQY
NA NA TRBV7-2 ASSPYGGAGEQY
NA NA TRBV11-2 ASSLDMSGELF
NA NA TRBV24-1 ATSDSGLGYT
NA NA TRBV15 ATSRDTSTGYT
TRBD1 NA TRBV12-5 ASGLDPTGASNQPQH
TRBD1 NA TRBV6-2/TRBV6-3 ASSKKPGQGATGANVLT
TRBD1 NA TRBV25-1 ASNQRTGSEAF
NA NA TRBV6-2/TRBV6-3 ASSPPFRDTQY
TRBD1 NA TRBV29-1 SVVPQGGNIQY
NA NA TRBV13 ASSPMDPGPLH
NA NA TRBV19 ASSKVLAQSSGANVLT
NA NA TRBV23-1 ASTIPGRYSNQPQH
NA once TRBV7-2 ASSVGQNYGYT
TRBD2 NA TRBV13 ASSDPGLAGGQETQY
TRBD1 NA TRBV30 AWSNRGRGANEKLF
TRBD2 NA TRBV9 ASSAGTSGTYEQY
NA NA TRBV10-3 AISESISSYEQY
NA NA TRBV9 ASSAGGSYEQY